This TCR beta chain was profiled in a study of shared clonotypes between healthy human individuals. Broader study findings: In several donors, around 4.5% of naive CD4 clonotypes appeared in common. In this cohort, only blood was sampled, and tissue repertoires likely differ.

With respect to this clone: The antigen remains unidentified.

V lost 5 bases and J lost 10; bases outside the gene matches: 16. The CDR3 is made up of 16 amino acids. Germline V gene data show CDR1 as SEHNR and CDR2 as FQNEAQ (reference sequence). The authors' processing: With immunoSEQ giving junction-only sequences and no quality scores, filtering differed. The assay was immunoSEQ multiplex PCR, and TCRdb's table has in-frame clones only and misses some. V and J calls and clone size are given by that table; D and trimming were obtained from the DNA. The sample has about 2.5 million clones; less than 95% are singletons. This receptor was identified in a man aged 18 to 30 in good health. Some clones in this sample may be carry-over from other donors' samples. The sample consisted of naive CD4+ T cells from PBMCs. Subset described: CD45RA+ positively selected. The rearrangement uses TRBV7-9 and TRBJ1-5, with 8 bases lining up with TRBD1. The CDR3 protein is CASSPGRTGRVTPQHF. CDR3 bases: TGTGCCAGCAGCCCGGGAAGGACAGGGCGCGTTACACCCCAGCATTTT.